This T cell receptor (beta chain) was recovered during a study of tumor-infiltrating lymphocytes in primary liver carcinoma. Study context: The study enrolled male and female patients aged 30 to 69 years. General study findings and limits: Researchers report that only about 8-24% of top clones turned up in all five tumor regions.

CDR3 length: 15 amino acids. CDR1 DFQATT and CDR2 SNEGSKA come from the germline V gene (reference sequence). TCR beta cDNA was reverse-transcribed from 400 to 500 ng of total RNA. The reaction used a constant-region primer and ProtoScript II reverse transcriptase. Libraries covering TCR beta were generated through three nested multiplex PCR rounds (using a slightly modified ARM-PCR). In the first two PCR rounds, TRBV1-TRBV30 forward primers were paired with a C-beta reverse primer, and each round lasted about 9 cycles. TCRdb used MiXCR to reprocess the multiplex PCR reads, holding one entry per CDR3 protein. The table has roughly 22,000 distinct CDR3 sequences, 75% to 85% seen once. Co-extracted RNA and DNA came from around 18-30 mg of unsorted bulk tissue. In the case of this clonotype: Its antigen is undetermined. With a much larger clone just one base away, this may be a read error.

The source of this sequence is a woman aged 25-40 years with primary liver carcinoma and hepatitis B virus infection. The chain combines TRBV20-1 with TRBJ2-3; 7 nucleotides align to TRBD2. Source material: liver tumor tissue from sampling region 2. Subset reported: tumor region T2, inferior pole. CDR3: CRARNSGSRTDTQYF. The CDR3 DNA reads TGCAGAGCTAGAAATAGCGGGTCCCGCACAGATACGCAGTATTTT.